A selection of T cell receptor beta chains follows, all from one sample in a study of blood T cell repertoires in COVID-19. Measured with immunoSEQ multiplex PCR; TCRdb has only the in-frame clones, and not every one. The sample lists over 200,000 clones, around 80% occurring once. Sequences were obtained from peripheral blood. All receptors come from a woman aged 30 to 39 with COVID-19, enrolled during active disease. The CDR3 runs from the conserved cysteine through the conserved F or W. A D gene is named only where the DNA matches it firmly. A clone size is listed for some rows: how often the clone was seen (once, few, many), or a class if it is expanded.

V: TRBV4-3; size: NA; D: NA; J: TRBJ1-5; CDR3: CASSQDGRNQPQHF; DNA: TGCGCCAGCAGCCAAGATGGGAGAAATCAGCCCCAGCATTTT
V: TRBV4-2; size: NA; D: NA; J: TRBJ1-3; CDR3: CASSPSDRGSGNTIYF; DNA: TGTGCCAGCAGCCCTTCCGACAGAGGCTCTGGAAACACCATATATTTT
V: TRBV5-6; size: NA; D: TRBD2; J: TRBJ2-5; CDR3: CAGRLAGGRETQYF; DNA: TGTGCCGGGAGACTAGCGGGAGGGAGGGAGACCCAGTACTTC
V: TRBV5-5; size: many; D: TRBD1; J: TRBJ1-5; CDR3: CASSLVQGELGQPQHF; DNA: TGTGCCAGCAGCTTGGTCCAGGGGGAACTTGGTCAGCCCCAGCATTTT
V: TRBV3-1/TRBV3-2; size: NA; D: TRBD2; J: TRBJ2-7; CDR3: CASSRTSGRTLQYF; DNA: TGTGCCAGCAGCCGGACTAGCGGGAGGACTCTGCAGTACTTC
V: TRBV4-1; size: NA; D: NA; J: TRBJ1-5; CDR3: CASSQTAYSNQPQHF; DNA: TGCGCCAGCAGCCAAACAGCTTATAGCAATCAGCCCCAGCATTTT
V: TRBV5-5; size: NA; D: NA; J: TRBJ2-7; CDR3: CASSWQGYEQYF; DNA: TGTGCCAGCAGCTGGCAGGGCTACGAGCAGTACTTC
V: TRBV11-2; size: NA; D: NA; J: TRBJ2-1; CDR3: CASSQDSSYNEQFF; DNA: TGTGCCAGCAGCCAGGACAGTAGCTACAATGAGCAGTTCTTC
V: TRBV7-6; size: NA; D: NA; J: TRBJ1-2; CDR3: CASSLEGRGYGYTF; DNA: TGTGCCAGCAGCTTAGAGGGCAGGGGATATGGCTACACCTTC
V: TRBV14; size: NA; D: NA; J: TRBJ2-1; CDR3: CASSQDTGAVYNEQFF; DNA: TGTGCCAGCAGCCAAGACACGGGAGCTGTTTACAATGAGCAGTTCTTC
V: TRBV7-2; size: NA; D: NA; J: TRBJ1-4; CDR3: CASSLQIISGEKLFF; DNA: TGTGCCAGCAGCTTACAGATCATCTCGGGTGAAAAACTGTTTTTT
V: TRBV19; size: NA; D: TRBD1; J: TRBJ2-7; CDR3: CATLGTVTDEQYF; DNA: TGTGCCACCTTAGGGACAGTGACGGACGAGCAGTACTTC
V: TRBV7-9; size: NA; D: TRBD1; J: TRBJ2-2; CDR3: CASSWDRGRTGELFF; DNA: TGTGCCAGCAGCTGGGACAGGGGGCGAACCGGGGAGCTGTTTTTT
V: TRBV7-3; size: NA; D: TRBD1; J: TRBJ2-7; CDR3: CASSLGTGGSYEQYF; DNA: TGTGCCAGCAGCTTAGGGACAGGGGGATCCTACGAGCAGTACTTC
V: TRBV6-5; size: NA; D: NA; J: TRBJ2-1; CDR3: CARFLTESSYNEQFF; DNA: TGTGCCAGGTTCTTGACTGAGAGCTCCTACAATGAGCAGTTCTTC
V: TRBV29-1; size: NA; D: NA; J: TRBJ1-2; CDR3: CSVPAQASDYGYTF; DNA: TGCAGCGTCCCTGCACAGGCCTCGGACTATGGCTACACCTTC
V: TRBV27; size: NA; D: TRBD2; J: TRBJ2-5; CDR3: CASSQTSGQETQYF; DNA: TGTGCCAGCAGCCAAACTAGCGGACAAGAGACCCAGTACTTC
V: TRBV5-1; size: NA; D: NA; J: TRBJ2-3; CDR3: CASSLDLPTDTQYF; DNA: TGCGCCAGCAGCTTGGACTTACCCACAGATACGCAGTATTTT
V: TRBV5-1; size: NA; D: TRBD1; J: TRBJ2-7; CDR3: CASSLQTGGPYEQYF; DNA: TGCGCCAGCAGCTTGCAAACAGGGGGCCCCTACGAGCAGTACTTC
V: TRBV7-2; size: once; D: NA; J: TRBJ2-6; CDR3: CASSGGIVAGANVLTF; DNA: TGTGCCAGCTCAGGGGGGATAGTGGCTGGGGCCAACGTCCTGACTTTC
V: TRBV5-1; size: NA; D: TRBD2; J: TRBJ2-5; CDR3: CASSLDGGAQTQYF; DNA: TGCGCCAGCAGCTTGGACGGGGGGGCTCAGACCCAGTACTTC
V: TRBV11-3; size: NA; D: NA; J: TRBJ2-1; CDR3: CASSPGDYNEQFF; DNA: TGTGCCAGCAGCCCAGGGGACTACAATGAGCAGTTCTTC
V: TRBV28; size: NA; D: NA; J: TRBJ1-5; CDR3: CASSRGGAEKPQHF; DNA: TGTGCCAGCAGTAGGGGGGGCGCGGAAAAGCCCCAGCATTTT
V: TRBV6-5; size: NA; D: NA; J: TRBJ1-3; CDR3: CASSRGSSGNTIYF; DNA: TGTGCCAGCAGCAGGGGAAGCTCTGGAAACACCATATATTTT
V: TRBV3-1/TRBV3-2; size: NA; D: NA; J: TRBJ2-2; CDR3: CASSQIPSTGELFF; DNA: TGTGCCAGCAGCCAAATCCCCTCCACCGGGGAGCTGTTTTTT
V: TRBV28; size: NA; D: TRBD1; J: TRBJ2-7; CDR3: CASRPSGTGAYEQYF; DNA: TGTGCCAGCAGACCATCGGGGACAGGGGCCTACGAGCAGTACTTC
V: TRBV5-6; size: NA; D: TRBD1; J: TRBJ2-7; CDR3: CATHPGTGIHEQYF; DNA: TGTGCCACCCACCCCGGGACAGGGATCCACGAGCAGTACTTC
V: TRBV4-3; size: NA; D: TRBD1; J: TRBJ1-5; CDR3: CASSQWTGHQPQHF; DNA: TGCGCCAGCAGCCAATGGACAGGGCATCAGCCCCAGCATTTT
V: TRBV25-1; size: NA; D: NA; J: TRBJ1-4; CDR3: CASSAPLGGPNEKLFF; DNA: TGTGCCAGCAGTGCTCCCCTCGGGGGTCCTAATGAAAAACTGTTTTTT
V: TRBV25-1; size: NA; D: TRBD1; J: TRBJ2-1; CDR3: CASSYLSGQGVRYNEQFF; DNA: TGTGCCAGCAGTTACCTTTCAGGACAGGGAGTGCGGTACAATGAGCAGTTCTTC
V: TRBV29-1; size: NA; D: NA; J: TRBJ1-1; CDR3: CSVEAGNTEAFF; DNA: TGCAGCGTTGAAGCGGGGAACACTGAAGCTTTCTTT
V: TRBV3-1/TRBV3-2; size: NA; D: TRBD2; J: TRBJ2-5; CDR3: CASSQRWGAGRETQYF; DNA: TGTGCCAGCAGCCAAAGATGGGGAGCGGGAAGAGAGACCCAGTACTTC
V: TRBV7-2; size: NA; D: TRBD1; J: TRBJ1-6; CDR3: CASSLDRRHQGSPLHF; DNA: TGTGCCAGCAGCTTGGACAGGCGGCACCAGGGTTCACCCCTCCACTTT
V: TRBV5-1; size: NA; D: NA; J: TRBJ2-7; CDR3: CASSWGHSISYEQYF; DNA: TGCGCCAGCAGCTGGGGCCACAGTATCAGCTACGAGCAGTACTTC
V: TRBV7-9; size: NA; D: TRBD1; J: TRBJ2-5; CDR3: CASSLGQGAGETQYF; DNA: TGTGCCAGCAGCCTGGGACAGGGGGCCGGGGAGACCCAGTACTTC
V: TRBV2; size: NA; D: NA; J: TRBJ2-2; CDR3: CASKAGGNTGELFF; DNA: TGTGCCAGCAAGGCGGGTGGAAACACCGGGGAGCTGTTTTTT
V: TRBV24-1; size: NA; D: TRBD2; J: TRBJ2-3; CDR3: CATSDSGTSGTDTQYF; DNA: TGTGCCACCAGTGATTCCGGGACTAGCGGCACAGATACGCAGTATTTT
V: TRBV15; size: few; D: NA; J: TRBJ2-5; CDR3: CATSRRQGETQYF; DNA: TGTGCCACCAGCCGAAGGCAGGGGGAGACCCAGTACTTC
V: TRBV5-6; size: NA; D: TRBD1; J: TRBJ1-2; CDR3: CASSSGGLDGYTF; DNA: TGTGCCAGCAGCTCAGGGGGTCTCGATGGCTACACCTTC
V: TRBV28; size: NA; D: NA; J: TRBJ2-7; CDR3: CASSLSGFQYEQYF; DNA: TGTGCCAGCAGTTTATCCGGGTTTCAGTACGAGCAGTACTTC
V: TRBV4-3; size: NA; D: TRBD2; J: TRBJ2-7; CDR3: CASSQGTSGYEQYF; DNA: TGCGCCAGCAGCCAAGGAACTAGCGGCTACGAGCAGTACTTC
V: TRBV14; size: NA; D: TRBD1; J: TRBJ1-2; CDR3: CASSQDQRQGGFSYGYTF; DNA: TGTGCCAGCAGCCAAGATCAACGACAGGGGGGTTTCAGCTATGGCTACACCTTC
V: TRBV4-3; size: NA; D: TRBD2; J: TRBJ2-1; CDR3: CASSQGRLAGEDNEQFF; DNA: TGCGCCAGCAGCCAAGGGCGTCTAGCGGGAGAGGACAATGAGCAGTTCTTC
V: TRBV28; size: NA; D: NA; J: TRBJ2-7; CDR3: CASKRLTRVHEQYF; DNA: TGTGCCAGCAAGCGACTTACCAGGGTCCACGAGCAGTACTTC
V: TRBV2; size: NA; D: TRBD2; J: TRBJ2-7; CDR3: CASSAASGNYEQYF; DNA: TGTGCCAGCAGTGCGGCTAGCGGGAACTACGAGCAGTACTTC
V: TRBV11-1; size: many; D: TRBD2; J: TRBJ2-7; CDR3: CASSLGLGLSYEQYF; DNA: TGTGCCAGCAGCTTGGGACTAGGGCTTTCCTACGAGCAGTACTTC
V: TRBV7-9; size: NA; D: NA; J: TRBJ1-6; CDR3: CASSLEQVSSPLHF; DNA: TGTGCCAGCAGCTTAGAGCAGGTCTCTTCACCCCTCCACTTT
V: TRBV28; size: NA; D: TRBD1; J: TRBJ2-7; CDR3: CASSVPGTGDYEQYF; DNA: TGTGCCAGCAGTGTACCCGGGACAGGGGACTACGAGCAGTACTTC
V: TRBV7-8; size: NA; D: TRBD1; J: TRBJ2-2; CDR3: CASSYDRGRTGELFF; DNA: TGTGCCAGCAGCTATGACAGGGGGCGAACCGGGGAGCTGTTTTTT
V: TRBV6-6; size: NA; D: NA; J: TRBJ2-1; CDR3: CAVSRGDEQFF; DNA: TGTGCCGTTTCCAGGGGGGATGAGCAGTTCTTC